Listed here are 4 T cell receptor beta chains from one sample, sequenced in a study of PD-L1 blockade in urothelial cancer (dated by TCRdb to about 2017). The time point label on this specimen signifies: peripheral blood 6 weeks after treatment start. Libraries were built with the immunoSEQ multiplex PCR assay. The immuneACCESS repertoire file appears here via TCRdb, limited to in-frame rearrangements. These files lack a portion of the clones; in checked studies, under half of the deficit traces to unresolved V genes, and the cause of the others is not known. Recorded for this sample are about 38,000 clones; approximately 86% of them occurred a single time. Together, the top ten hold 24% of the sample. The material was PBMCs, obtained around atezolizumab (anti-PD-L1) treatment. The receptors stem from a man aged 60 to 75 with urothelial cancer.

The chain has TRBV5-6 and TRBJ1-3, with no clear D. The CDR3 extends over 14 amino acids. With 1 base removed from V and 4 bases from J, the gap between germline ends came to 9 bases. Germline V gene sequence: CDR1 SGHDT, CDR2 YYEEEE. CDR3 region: CASSLTGFGNTIYF. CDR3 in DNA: TGTGCCAGCAGCTTGACGGGGTTCGGAAACACCATATATTTT.

The CDR3 loop is CASSQLAGEVGTQYF. The CDR3 coding sequence is TGTGCCAGTAGTCAACTAGCGGGAGAAGTGGGGACCCAGTACTTC. The V and J genes are TRBV19 and TRBJ2-5; 11 bases fit TRBD2. The germline CDR1 and CDR2 sequences are LNHDA and SQIVND (reference sequence). Trimming removed 5 bases from V and 7 bases from J; junction bases left unmatched: 9. The CDR3 has 15 amino acids.

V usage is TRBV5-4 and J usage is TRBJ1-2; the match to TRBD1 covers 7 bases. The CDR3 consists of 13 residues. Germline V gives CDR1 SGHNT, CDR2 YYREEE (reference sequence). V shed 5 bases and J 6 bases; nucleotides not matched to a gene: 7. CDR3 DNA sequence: TGTGCCAGCAGGGAACAGGGGTGGCATGGCTACACCTTC. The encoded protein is CASREQGWHGYTF.

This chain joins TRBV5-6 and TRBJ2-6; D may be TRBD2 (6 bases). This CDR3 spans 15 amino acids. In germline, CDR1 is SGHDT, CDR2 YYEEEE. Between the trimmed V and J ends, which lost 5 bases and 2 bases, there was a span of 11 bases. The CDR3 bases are TGTGCCAGCAGTCAACCGGGGGCTGGGGCCAACGTCCTGACTTTC. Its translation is CASSQPGAGANVLTF.